This T cell receptor (beta chain) was observed in a study of beta chain features in type 1 diabetes. The wider study: The study examined about 100,000,000 sorted cells across all samples. Overall study results and limits: Among all four CD4+ subsets, Type 1 diabetes patients had TCRB CDR3s that were moderately but significantly shorter. For type 1 diabetes patients, VDJ junctions showed fewer insertions and more deletions. Equally in patients and controls, PCR might preferentially amplify shorter templates. Within patients, naive, central memory and Treg TCRB repertoires seemed more similar than within healthy donors.

V shed 5 bases and J shed 5 bases, with 20 bases lying between them. There are 16 residues in the CDR3. Germline V lookup: CDR1 SGHDN, CDR2 FVKESK. The entirety of the isolated RNA underwent reverse transcription, so expressed TCRB transcripts were sequenced. Data came from immunoSEQ multiplex PCR; TCRdb stores just in-frame clones and leaves some out. The repertoire holds hundreds of thousands of clones, 13% seen once, with roughly 0.022% in the top ten. Of note for this clone: Its antigen is undetermined.

The V gene is TRBV14, the J gene TRBJ2-3; the D gene is possibly TRBD2 (5 bases). The source is a man younger than 35 with type 1 diabetes. Sequencing was performed on naive CD4+ T cells from blood. CDR3 in amino acids: CASSAINGLLGDTQYF. CDR3 in DNA: TGTGCCAGCAGCGCTATTAATGGACTTCTTGGAGATACGCAGTATTTT.